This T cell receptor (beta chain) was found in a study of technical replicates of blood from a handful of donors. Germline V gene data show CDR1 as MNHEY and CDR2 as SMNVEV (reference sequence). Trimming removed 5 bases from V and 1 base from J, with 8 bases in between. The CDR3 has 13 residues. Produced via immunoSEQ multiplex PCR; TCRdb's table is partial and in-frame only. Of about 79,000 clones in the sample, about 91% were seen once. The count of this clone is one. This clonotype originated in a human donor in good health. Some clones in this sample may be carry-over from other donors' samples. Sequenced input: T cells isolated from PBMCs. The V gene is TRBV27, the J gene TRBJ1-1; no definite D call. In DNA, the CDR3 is TGTGCCAGCAGTATCTCAGGGAACACTGAAGCTTTCTTT. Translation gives CASSISGNTEAFF.